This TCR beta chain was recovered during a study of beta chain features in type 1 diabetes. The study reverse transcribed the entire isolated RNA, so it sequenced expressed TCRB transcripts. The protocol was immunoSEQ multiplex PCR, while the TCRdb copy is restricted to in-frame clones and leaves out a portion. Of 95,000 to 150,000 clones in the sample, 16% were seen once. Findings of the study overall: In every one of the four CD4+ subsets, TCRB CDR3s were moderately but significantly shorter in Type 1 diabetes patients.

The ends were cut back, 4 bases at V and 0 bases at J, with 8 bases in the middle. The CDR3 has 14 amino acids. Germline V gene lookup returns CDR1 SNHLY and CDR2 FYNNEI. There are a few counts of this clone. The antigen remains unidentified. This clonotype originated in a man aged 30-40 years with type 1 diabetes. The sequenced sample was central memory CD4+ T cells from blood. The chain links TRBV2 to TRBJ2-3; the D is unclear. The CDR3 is CASSGQTSTDTQYF. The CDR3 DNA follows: TGTGCCAGCAGTGGGCAGACTAGCACAGATACGCAGTATTTT.